This T cell receptor beta chain derives from a study of blood T cell repertoires in COVID-19. CDR1 and CDR2 from the germline V gene are KGHSH and LQKENI. V dropped 4 bases and J dropped 5; count of bases not matched to a gene: 6. The CDR3 totals 14 residues. Data came from immunoSEQ multiplex PCR; TCRdb stores just in-frame clones and leaves some out. The sample gives more than 200,000 clones, around 90% of which show up once; under 2% is in the top ten. The sequence was collected from a woman in her 50s who had recovered from COVID-19. Material for sequencing was PBMCs or T cells enriched from blood (not recorded which). The chain links TRBV18 to TRBJ1-2, with 8 bases that match TRBD1. The CDR3 region is CASSRGTGKYGYTF. DNA for the CDR3: TGTGCCAGCTCACGCGGGACAGGCAAATATGGCTACACCTTC.